Listed below are T cell receptor beta chains from one sample, sequenced in a study of T cell changes during pregnancy in multiple sclerosis. Some clones are missing from TCRdb's copy, which holds only in-frame ones; the method was immunoSEQ multiplex PCR. The sample shows some 59,000 clones, approximately 91% of them seen only once. The sequencing used peripheral blood, collected in the second trimester of pregnancy. Receptors were obtained from a female donor with multiple sclerosis, enrolled in a pregnancy study. Both conserved end residues are part of each CDR3. A D gene is named only where the DNA matches it firmly. Clone size, where shown, is once, few, many, or a class for clones that have expanded.

-	TRBJ2-7	TRBV6-5	TRBD1	CASSYGTGFSYEQYF	TGTGCCAGCAGTTACGGGACAGGGTTTTCCTACGAGCAGTACTTC
-	TRBJ2-7	TRBV10-2	-	CASTQGYEQYF	TGCGCCAGCACCCAGGGCTACGAGCAGTACTTC
-	TRBJ2-3	TRBV7-9	-	CASPSLTDTQYF	TGTGCCAGCCCTAGTCTAACAGATACGCAGTATTTT
-	TRBJ2-3	TRBV7-9	TRBD2	CASSLIIAGGQGDTQYF	TGTGCCAGCAGCTTAATTATTGCGGGGGGGCAGGGAGATACGCAGTATTTT
-	TRBJ2-3	TRBV5-5	TRBD2	CASSFSGGAADTQYF	TGTGCCAGCAGCTTCTCCGGGGGGGCCGCAGATACGCAGTATTTT
-	TRBJ2-7	TRBV10-1	-	CATSVSAGYEQYF	TGCGCCACCTCGGTGTCGGCGGGCTACGAGCAGTACTTC
-	TRBJ1-1	TRBV6-1	-	CASTGSLDTEAFF	TGTGCCAGCACGGGGAGTTTGGACACTGAAGCTTTCTTT
-	TRBJ1-6	TRBV10-2	-	CASSQAPGSYNSPLHF	TGCGCCAGCAGTCAGGCACCCGGCTCCTATAATTCACCCCTCCACTTT
-	TRBJ1-1	TRBV23-1	-	CASSSSGLSKMNTEAFF	TGCGCCAGCAGTTCCTCGGGACTCTCCAAAATGAACACTGAAGCTTTCTTT
few	TRBJ1-1	TRBV5-4	-	CASSGGQTNTEAFF	TGTGCCAGCAGCGGTGGGCAGACGAACACTGAAGCTTTCTTT
-	TRBJ2-3	TRBV18	-	CASSGAGGGGDTQYF	TGTGCCAGCTCAGGAGCGGGTGGTGGAGGAGATACGCAGTATTTT
-	TRBJ1-3	TRBV5-6	TRBD1	CASSWDRVSGNTIYF	TGTGCCAGCAGCTGGGACAGGGTGTCTGGAAACACCATATATTTT
-	TRBJ1-3	TRBV19	-	CASGLVSGNTIYF	TGTGCCTCCGGACTGGTCTCTGGAAACACCATATATTTT
-	TRBJ1-2	TRBV18	-	CASSPEQGSGYGYTF	TGTGCCAGCTCACCTGAGCAGGGTAGCGGCTATGGCTACACCTTC
-	TRBJ2-5	TRBV5-6	TRBD1	CASSFGTGGARTQYF	TGTGCCAGCAGCTTCGGGACAGGGGGCGCCAGGACCCAGTACTTC
-	TRBJ2-6	TRBV27	TRBD1	CASSLRPGTDYSGANVLTF	TGTGCCAGCAGTTTAAGACCCGGGACAGATTACTCTGGGGCCAACGTCCTGACTTTC
-	TRBJ2-4	TRBV7-2	TRBD2	CASSRSGGVNIQYF	TGTGCCAGCAGCCGTAGCGGGGGGGTAAACATTCAGTACTTC
-	TRBJ1-2	TRBV27	-	CASSSQGPHGYTF	TGTGCCAGCAGCTCACAGGGACCCCATGGCTACACCTTC
-	TRBJ1-1	TRBV9	-	CASSALQDRLQNTEAFF	TGTGCCAGCAGCGCCCTTCAGGATAGGTTGCAGAACACTGAAGCTTTCTTT
-	TRBJ2-1	TRBV9	TRBD2	CASSLRTSGIPNEQFF	TGTGCCAGCAGCTTACGGACTAGCGGAATACCCAATGAGCAGTTCTTC
medium-sized	TRBJ2-7	TRBV6-1	-	CASSLSGEQYF	TGTGCCAGCAGTCTGAGCGGCGAGCAGTACTTC
-	TRBJ2-3	TRBV13	-	CANPKGRDGYTDTQYF	TGTGCCAACCCAAAAGGGCGGGACGGATACACAGATACGCAGTATTTT
-	TRBJ2-7	TRBV29-1	-	CSGGEGDYEQYF	TGCAGCGGGGGGGAAGGGGACTACGAGCAGTACTTC
-	TRBJ1-1	TRBV19	-	CASNRGGRDTEAFF	TGTGCCAGTAATAGAGGGGGTAGGGACACTGAAGCTTTCTTT
once	TRBJ2-7	TRBV11-2	TRBD2	CASSLVPLAGGRDEQYF	TGTGCCAGCAGCTTAGTCCCACTAGCGGGGGGGCGTGACGAGCAGTACTTC
few	TRBJ1-6	TRBV4-1	-	CASSQDPPSSSYNSPLHF	TGCGCCAGCAGCCAAGATCCCCCATCGAGCTCCTATAATTCACCCCTCCACTTT
-	TRBJ1-2	TRBV4-1	-	CASSQEVSGYYGYTF	TGCGCCAGCAGCCAAGAGGTGAGCGGGTACTATGGCTACACCTTC
-	TRBJ1-2	TRBV18	TRBD1	CASSPNRGDPYGYTF	TGTGCCAGCTCACCAAACAGGGGGGACCCTTATGGCTACACCTTC
-	TRBJ2-3	TRBV6-4	-	CASSVDSIADTQYF	TGTGCCAGCAGTGTCGACAGTATCGCAGATACGCAGTATTTT
-	TRBJ1-2	TRBV29-1	-	CSVDVSTVNYGYTF	TGCAGCGTTGATGTGAGTACGGTTAACTATGGCTACACCTTC
once	TRBJ1-5	TRBV27	TRBD1	CASSGLGQGNQPQHF	TGTGCCAGCAGTGGCCTCGGACAGGGTAATCAGCCCCAGCATTTT
-	TRBJ2-3	TRBV6-4	TRBD1	CASSETGDPTDTQYF	TGTGCCAGCAGTGAAACAGGGGATCCGACAGATACGCAGTATTTT
-	TRBJ2-2	TRBV5-1	TRBD1	CASSRGTGGSTGELFF	TGCGCCAGCAGCCGTGGGACAGGGGGAAGCACCGGGGAGCTGTTTTTT
-	TRBJ1-5	TRBV7-9	TRBD1	CASSPGQPGVSNQPQHF	TGTGCCAGCAGCCCGGGACAGCCGGGGGTCAGCAATCAGCCCCAGCATTTT
-	TRBJ2-2	TRBV28	-	CASAIGGLANTGELFF	TGTGCCAGCGCCATCGGGGGGCTTGCGAACACCGGGGAGCTGTTTTTT
-	TRBJ2-1	TRBV6-5	-	CASSYGSISYNEQFF	TGTGCCAGCAGTTACGGGAGCATCTCCTACAATGAGCAGTTCTTC
-	TRBJ2-5	TRBV5-1	TRBD1	CASSLLGQGEETQYF	TGCGCCAGCAGTCTCCTGGGACAGGGGGAAGAGACCCAGTACTTC
-	TRBJ1-2	TRBV5-4	-	CASGSGQTLNYGYTF	TGTGCCAGCGGTTCTGGACAGACACTAAACTATGGCTACACCTTC
-	TRBJ1-1	TRBV9	-	CASSRTIQGNTEAFF	TGTGCCAGCAGTAGAACAATTCAGGGAAACACTGAAGCTTTCTTT
-	TRBJ1-6	TRBV6-1	-	CASSESGRRSYNSPLHF	TGTGCCAGCAGTGAATCAGGCAGGAGGTCCTATAATTCACCCCTCCACTTT
-	TRBJ1-2	TRBV9	-	CASSPLDGYTF	TGTGCCAGCAGCCCCCTCGATGGCTACACCTTC
-	TRBJ1-6	TRBV6-5	-	CASSTLQGSPLHF	TGTGCCAGCAGTACCCTACAGGGTTCACCCCTCCACTTT
-	TRBJ1-5	TRBV27	-	CASSLEGTQPQHF	TGTGCCAGCAGTTTAGAGGGCACTCAGCCCCAGCATTTT
-	TRBJ2-1	TRBV7-2	TRBD2	CASSLGLAGGNEQFF	TGTGCCAGCAGCTTGGGACTAGCGGGGGGGAATGAGCAGTTCTTC
-	TRBJ2-7	TRBV6-1	-	CASSERSVYEQYF	TGTGCCAGCAGTGAGCGGTCAGTCTACGAGCAGTACTTC
-	TRBJ2-3	TRBV18	-	CASSPTPAGTSTDTQYF	TGTGCCAGCTCACCAACACCTGCGGGGACTAGCACAGATACGCAGTATTTT
-	TRBJ1-4	TRBV5-4	-	CASSRAGTATNEKLFF	TGTGCCAGCAGCCGTGCGGGGACGGCAACTAATGAAAAACTGTTTTTT
-	TRBJ2-2	TRBV7-3	-	CASSQGRHRAGTGELFF	TGTGCCAGCAGCCAAGGTCGGCACAGAGCCGGCACCGGGGAGCTGTTTTTT
-	TRBJ2-1	TRBV28	TRBD2	CASRLTSGGVVDEQFF	TGTGCCAGCAGGTTAACTAGCGGGGGGGTTGTCGATGAGCAGTTCTTC
-	TRBJ2-3	TRBV4-1	TRBD2	CASSQGGAGGGTDTQYF	TGCGCCAGCAGCCAAGGAGGAGCGGGGGGAGGCACAGATACGCAGTATTTT
-	TRBJ1-5	TRBV2	TRBD1	CASRRGTVNQPQHF	TGTGCCAGCAGACGCGGGACAGTCAATCAGCCCCAGCATTTT
-	TRBJ2-7	TRBV9	TRBD1	CASSGGQGSSYEQYF	TGTGCCAGCAGCGGAGGACAGGGAAGCTCCTACGAGCAGTACTTC
-	TRBJ2-3	TRBV5-4	-	CASSLEGADTQYF	TGTGCCAGCAGCTTAGAAGGGGCAGATACGCAGTATTTT
once	TRBJ1-1	TRBV7-9	-	CASSPIMNTEAFF	TGTGCCAGCAGCCCTATAATGAACACTGAAGCTTTCTTT
-	TRBJ1-4	TRBV4-1	TRBD1	CASSQDWGQGNEKLFF	TGCGCCAGCAGCCAAGACTGGGGACAGGGTAATGAAAAACTGTTTTTT
-	TRBJ2-7	TRBV28	TRBD2	CASNSGTTLWVQYF	TGTGCCAGCAACTCCGGGACTACGCTGTGGGTGCAGTACTTC
once	TRBJ1-4	TRBV30	-	CAWSVVRGGEKLFF	TGTGCCTGGAGTGTAGTCAGGGGCGGGGAAAAACTGTTTTTT
-	TRBJ1-6	TRBV5-1	-	CASSLDSYNSPLHF	TGCGCCAGCAGCTTGGACAGTTATAATTCACCCCTCCACTTT
-	TRBJ2-7	TRBV5-4	-	CASSLRGEQYF	TGTGCCAGCAGCTTACGGGGCGAGCAGTACTTC